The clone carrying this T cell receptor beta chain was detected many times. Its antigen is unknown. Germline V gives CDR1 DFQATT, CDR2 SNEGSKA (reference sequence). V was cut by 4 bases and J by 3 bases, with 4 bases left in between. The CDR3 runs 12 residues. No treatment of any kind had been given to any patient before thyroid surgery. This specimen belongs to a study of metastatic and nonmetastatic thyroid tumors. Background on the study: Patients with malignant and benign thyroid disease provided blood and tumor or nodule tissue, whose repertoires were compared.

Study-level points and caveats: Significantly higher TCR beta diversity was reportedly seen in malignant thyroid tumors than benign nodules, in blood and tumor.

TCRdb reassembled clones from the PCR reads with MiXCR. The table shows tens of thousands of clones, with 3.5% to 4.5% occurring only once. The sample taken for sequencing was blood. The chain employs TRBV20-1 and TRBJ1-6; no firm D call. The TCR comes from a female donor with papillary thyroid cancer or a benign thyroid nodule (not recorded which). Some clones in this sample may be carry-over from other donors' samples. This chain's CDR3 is CSANSYNSPLHF. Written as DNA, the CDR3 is TGCAGTGCTAATAGCTATAATTCACCCCTCCACTTT.